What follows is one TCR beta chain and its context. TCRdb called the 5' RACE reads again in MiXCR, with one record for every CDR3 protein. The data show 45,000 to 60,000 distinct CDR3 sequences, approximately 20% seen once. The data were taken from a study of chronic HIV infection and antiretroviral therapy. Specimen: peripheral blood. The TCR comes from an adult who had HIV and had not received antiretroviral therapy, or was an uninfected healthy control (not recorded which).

The CDR3 region is CAWSVLGQNTGELFF. CDR3 nucleotides: TGTGCCTGGAGTGTACTGGGACAGAACACCGGGGAGCTGTTTTTT. The V gene is TRBV30, the J gene TRBJ2-2, with D maybe TRBD1 (6 bases). Trimming stripped 0 bases from V and 1 base from J, with 9 bases between. The germline CDR1 and CDR2 sequences are GTSNPN and SVGIG (reference sequence). The CDR3 is made up of 15 amino acids.